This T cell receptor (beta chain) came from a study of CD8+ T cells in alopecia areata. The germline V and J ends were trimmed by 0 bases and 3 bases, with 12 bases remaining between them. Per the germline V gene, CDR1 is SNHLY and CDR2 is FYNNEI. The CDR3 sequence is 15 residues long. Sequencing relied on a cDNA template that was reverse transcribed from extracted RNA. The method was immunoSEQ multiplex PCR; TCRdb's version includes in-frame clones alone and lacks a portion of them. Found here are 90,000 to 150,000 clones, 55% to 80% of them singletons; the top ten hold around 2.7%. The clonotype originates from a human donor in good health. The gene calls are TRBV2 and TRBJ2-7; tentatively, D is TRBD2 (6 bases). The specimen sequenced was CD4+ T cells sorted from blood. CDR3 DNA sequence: TGTGCCAGCAGTGAAGCTAGAGGGACTGGCTACGAGCAGTACTTC. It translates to CASSEARGTGYEQYF. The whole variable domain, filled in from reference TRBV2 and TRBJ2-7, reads EPEVTQTPSHQVTQMGQEVILRCVPISNHLYFYWYRQILGQKVEFLVSFYNNEISEKSEIFDDQFSVERPDGSNFTLKIRSTKLEDSAMYFCASSEARGTGYEQYFGPGTRLTVT.